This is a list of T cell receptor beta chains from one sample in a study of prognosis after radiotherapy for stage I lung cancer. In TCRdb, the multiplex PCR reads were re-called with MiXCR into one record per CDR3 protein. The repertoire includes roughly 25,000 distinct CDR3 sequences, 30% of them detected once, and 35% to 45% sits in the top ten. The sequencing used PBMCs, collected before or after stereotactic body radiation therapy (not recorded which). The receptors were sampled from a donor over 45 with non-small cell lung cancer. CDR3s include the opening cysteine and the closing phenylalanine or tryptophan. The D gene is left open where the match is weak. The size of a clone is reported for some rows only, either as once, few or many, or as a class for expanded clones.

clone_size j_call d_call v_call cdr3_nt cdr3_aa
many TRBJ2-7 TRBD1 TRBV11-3 TGTGCCAGCAGCTCACCTTCCGACAGGGTGAAACGCGAGCAGTACTTC CASSSPSDRVKREQYF
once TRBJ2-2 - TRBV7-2 TGTGCCAGCAGCTATCAGGCCGGGCATAACACCGGGGAGCTGTTTTTT CASSYQAGHNTGELFF
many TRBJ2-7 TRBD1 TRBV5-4 TGTGCCAGCAGCTTGGGGACAGGGACCTACGAGCAGTACTTC CASSLGTGTYEQYF
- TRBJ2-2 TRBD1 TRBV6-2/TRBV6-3 TGTGCCACCATGGAAGGGACAGGGTTCGACGGGGAGCTGTTTTTT CATMEGTGFDGELFF
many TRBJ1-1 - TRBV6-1 TGTGCCAGCAGTGATGGGTACGAAGCTTTCTTT CASSDGYEAFF
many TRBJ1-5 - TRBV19 TGTGCCAGTAGTATAGGTAATAGCAATCAGCCCCAGCATTTT CASSIGNSNQPQHF
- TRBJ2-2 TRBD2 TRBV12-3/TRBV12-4 TGTGCCAGCAGCGCCCTTAGGACTAGCGGGAGGGGGACCGGGGAGCTGTTTTTT CASSALRTSGRGTGELFF
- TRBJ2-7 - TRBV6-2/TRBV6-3 TGTGCCACCGGGGGGACAGGAGAGTACGAGCAGTACTTC CATGGTGEYEQYF
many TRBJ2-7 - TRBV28 TGTGCCAGCAGTCCTGGGACTTCCTACGAGCAGTACTTC CASSPGTSYEQYF
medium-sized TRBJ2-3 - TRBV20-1 TGCAGTCCCCATGGTAGGGGGGGAAAGGGGACAGATACGCAGTATTTT CSPHGRGGKGTDTQYF
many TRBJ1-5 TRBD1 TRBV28 TGTGCCAGCACCCCGGGACAGGGCCATCAGCCCCAGCATTTT CASTPGQGHQPQHF
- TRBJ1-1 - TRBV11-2 TGTGCCAGCAGCTCAACCTCTATAGGACTTGTGAACACTGAAGCTTTCTTT CASSSTSIGLVNTEAFF
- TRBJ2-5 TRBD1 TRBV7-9 TGTGCCAGCAGCCCATTTAGAGGGACAGGGGTAGGGACCCAGTACTTC CASSPFRGTGVGTQYF
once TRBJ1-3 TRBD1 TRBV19 TGTGCCAGTAGACCGACAGGGGGTGGAAACACCATATATTTT CASRPTGGGNTIYF
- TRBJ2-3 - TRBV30 TGTGCCTGGAGTGAGGTCGCAGATACGCAGTATTTT CAWSEVADTQYF
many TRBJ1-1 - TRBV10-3 TGTGCCATCAGCATCCTCCAGGGCGCTGAAGCTTTCTTT CAISILQGAEAFF
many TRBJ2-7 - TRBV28 TGTGCCAGCAGCCAAAAACAGTACGAGCAGTACTTC CASSQKQYEQYF
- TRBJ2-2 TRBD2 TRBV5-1 TGCGCCAGCAGCCCAAGTACACGACTAGCGGGGACCAGGGAGCTGTTTTTT CASSPSTRLAGTRELFF
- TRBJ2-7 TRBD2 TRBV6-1 TGTGCCAGCAGTACGCGGACTAGCGGTCGTCCCGAGCAGTACTTC CASSTRTSGRPEQYF
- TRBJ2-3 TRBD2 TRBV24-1 TGTGCCACCAAGGGACTAAGCACAGATACGCAGTATTTT CATKGLSTDTQYF
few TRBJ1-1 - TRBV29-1 TGCAGCGTTGAGGGACAAAAGAGGGGCACTGAAGCTTTCTTT CSVEGQKRGTEAFF
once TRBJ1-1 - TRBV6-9 TGTGCCAGCAGTTACAAGGGAGGCGGTGAATCTTTCTTT CASSYKGGGESFF
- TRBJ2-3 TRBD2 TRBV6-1 TGTGCCAGCAGTGCAGCGGGGGGACACACAGATACGCAGTATTTT CASSAAGGHTDTQYF
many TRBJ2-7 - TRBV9 TGTGCCAGCAGCGCTCTCATTAACCCCATTTACGAGCAGTACTTC CASSALINPIYEQYF
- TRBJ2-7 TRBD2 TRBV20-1 TGCAGTGCTAGAGCCCAAAGGGGCCCTAGCGGAGACTACGAGCAGTACTTC CSARAQRGPSGDYEQYF
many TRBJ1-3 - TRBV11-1 TGTGCCAGCAGCTTAAACACGTACTCTGGAAACACCATATATTTT CASSLNTYSGNTIYF
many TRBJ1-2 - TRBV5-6 TGTGCCAGCAGCTTGGGGACGGTGCGTGGCTACACCTTC CASSLGTVRGYTF
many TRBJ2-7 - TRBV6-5 TGTGCCAGCAGTTATCGTTTCAGCTCCTACGAGCAGTACTTC CASSYRFSSYEQYF
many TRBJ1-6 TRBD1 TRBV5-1 TGCGCCAGCCCCACGACAGGGATGTATTCACCCCTCCACTTT CASPTTGMYSPLHF
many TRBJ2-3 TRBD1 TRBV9 TGTGCCAGCAGCGTAGGGACAGGGACGAGCACAGATACGCAGTATTTT CASSVGTGTSTDTQYF
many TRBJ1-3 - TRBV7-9 TGTGCCAGCAGCTTTGATCTGGGCAACACCATATATTTT CASSFDLGNTIYF
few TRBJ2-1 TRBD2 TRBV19 TGTGCCAGTACCCTAGGGGGCTTAGCGGGGGCGGCTCCCTACAATGAGCAGTTCTTC CASTLGGLAGAAPYNEQFF
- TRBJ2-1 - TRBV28 TGTGCCTCACGGTTCGACCACACTCTGACTGAGCAGTTCTTC CASRFDHTLTEQFF
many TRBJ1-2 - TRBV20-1 TGCAGTGCTAGACTGCCTATGCTCTATGGCTACACCTTC CSARLPMLYGYTF
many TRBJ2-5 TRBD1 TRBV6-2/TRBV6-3 TGTGCCAGCAGTTCCCCGACAGGGGGAGGGAAGACCCAGTACTTC CASSSPTGGGKTQYF
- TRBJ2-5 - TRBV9 TGTGCCAGCAGCGTGTGGCGGGGCTCCCAAGACACCCAGTACTTC CASSVWRGSQDTQYF
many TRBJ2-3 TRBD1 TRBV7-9 TGTGCCAGCAGCCCCGGGACAGCCTCTAGCACAGATACGCAGTATTTT CASSPGTASSTDTQYF
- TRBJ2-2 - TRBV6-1 TGTGCCAGCAGTGACGGGACGGACACCGGGGAGCTGTTTTTT CASSDGTDTGELFF
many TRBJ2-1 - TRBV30 TGTGCCTGGAGTGTAGGGTCAGGGTTGGGGAATGAGCAGTTCTTC CAWSVGSGLGNEQFF
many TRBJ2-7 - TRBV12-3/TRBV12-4 TGTGGCAGCAGTTTTAGTATCGAGCAGTACTTC CGSSFSIEQYF
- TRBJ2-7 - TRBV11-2 TGTGCCAGCAGCTTACGAGATTACTACGAGCAGTACTTC CASSLRDYYEQYF
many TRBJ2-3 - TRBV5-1 TGCGCCAGCAGCCCGTCCACGGGCGGGTACACAGATACGCAGTATTTT CASSPSTGGYTDTQYF
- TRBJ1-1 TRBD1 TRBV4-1 TGCGCCAGCATCCCGACAGGGGGAGCCACCGGAGCTTCCTTT CASIPTGGATGASF
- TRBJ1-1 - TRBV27 TGTGCCAGCAGTTTCGGTCCGAACACTGAAGCTTTCTTT CASSFGPNTEAFF
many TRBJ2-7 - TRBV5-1 TGCGCCAGCAGCTTGGCCTTACAAAGCCCCTTCGAGCAGTACTTC CASSLALQSPFEQYF
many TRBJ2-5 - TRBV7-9 TGTGCCAGCAGCCCGCCGCAGGGACGAGAGACCCAGTACTTC CASSPPQGRETQYF
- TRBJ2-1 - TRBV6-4 TGTGCCACCTCGACTAGTGGCGGTGAGCAGTTCTTC CATSTSGGEQFF
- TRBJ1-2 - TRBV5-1 TGCGCCAGCAGCCCCCGTGGGAGCCGACAGCGATTGGAGTATGGCTACACCTTC CASSPRGSRQRLEYGYTF
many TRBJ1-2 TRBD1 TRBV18 TGTGCCAGCTCTTCGGACAGGGTGTATGGCTACACCTTC CASSSDRVYGYTF
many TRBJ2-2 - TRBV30 TGTGCCTCCCAGGCCGCAGGGAACACCGGGGAGCTGTTTTTT CASQAAGNTGELFF
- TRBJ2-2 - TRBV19 TGTGCCAGTAGTCCCCCCGGGAGATCCACCGGGGAGCTGTTTTTT CASSPPGRSTGELFF
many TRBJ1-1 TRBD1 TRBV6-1 TGTGCCAGCAGTGATAGGACAGGGTTAGCAGCTTTCTTT CASSDRTGLAAFF
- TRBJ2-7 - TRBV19 TGTGCCAGTGGGGCCCTCTCACGAGACGAGCAGTACTTC CASGALSRDEQYF